Shown below are 19 T cell receptor beta chains from a single sample sequenced in a study of T cells in Graves' hyperthyroidism and ophthalmopathy. Template material for amplifying TCR beta CDR3 regions consisted of RNA transcripts. Carried out on the TCR CDR3, a first-round RT-PCR used the HTBI primer set. MiXCR, run by TCRdb on the multiplex PCR reads, gives a single entry per CDR3 protein. The top ten clones hold 11% to 15% of a sample with more than 450,000 distinct CDR3 sequences, 14% of them seen once. Sequencing input: blood. All receptors derive from a woman aged 35 to 49 with Graves' hyperthyroidism.

This clonotype was counted many times. The rearrangement joins TRBV11-3 to TRBJ2-5, with TRBD2 identical over 8 bases. Trimming cost V 3 bases and J 3 bases; bases outside gene matches: 3. This CDR3 has 14 residues. Germline V lookup: CDR1 SGHNT, CDR2 YENEEA. CDR3 nucleotide sequence: TGTGCCAGCAGCTTCACTAGCGGAAAAGAGACCCAGTACTTC. Translated: CASSFTSGKETQYF. The whole variable domain, filled in from reference TRBV11-3 and TRBJ2-5, reads EAGVVQSPRYKIIEKKQPVAFWCNPISGHNTLYWYLQNLGQGPELLIRYENEEAVDDSQLPKDRFSAERLKGVDSTLKIQPAELGDSAVYLCASSFTSGKETQYFGPGTRLLVL.

This clonotype showed up many times. J is TRBJ2-5 and V is TRBV2; 8 bases are a match to TRBD1. The CDR3 is 13 residues long. V dropped 7 bases and J dropped 7; count of bases not matched to a gene: 8. Germline V gene lookup returns CDR1 SNHLY and CDR2 FYNNEI. Here the CDR3 reads CASTDRGPRTQYF. CDR3 nucleotide sequence: TGTGCCAGCACTGACAGGGGACCAAGGACCCAGTACTTC.

This clonotype has at least ten counts. The chain couples TRBV7-2 to TRBJ2-7; possible D gene TRBD2, 6 bases. V was shortened by 3 bases and J by 2 bases, with 11 bases between the two germline ends. CDR1 is SGHTA and CDR2 is FQGNSA in the germline V gene. The CDR3 consists of 14 residues. CDR3 residues: CASSLEGSTYEQYF. The CDR3 nucleotides read TGTGCCAGCAGCTTGGAGGGTTCGACCTACGAGCAGTACTTC.

The chain is built from TRBV29-1 and TRBJ2-3, with D unclear. Per the germline V gene, CDR1 is SQVTM and CDR2 is ANQGSEA. The V gene lost 3 bases and the J gene lost 1 base, with 11 bases spanning the gap. The CDR3 consists of 14 residues. The CDR3 is CSVDLPTRTDTQYF. The CDR3 bases are TGCAGCGTTGACTTACCCACCCGCACAGATACGCAGTATTTT.

This clonotype was seen ten or more times. This sequence joins TRBV18 and TRBJ2-7; D possibly corresponds to TRBD2 (5 bases). This CDR3 region has 14 residues. In germline, CDR1 is KGHSH, CDR2 LQKENI. The ends were cut back, 3 bases at V and 3 bases at J, with 12 bases in the middle. The CDR3 nucleotides read TGTGCCAGCTCACCGAATTCCGGACTCTACGAGCAGTACTTC. This translates into CASSPNSGLYEQYF.

This clonotype was seen more than once but under ten times. The V gene is TRBV4-1, the J gene TRBJ2-7; possibly TRBD1 for D (5 bases). The V end lost 1 base, the J end lost 3 bases, and 19 bases lay between the germline ends. The germline V gene encodes CDR1 MGHRA and CDR2 YSYEKL. This CDR3 is 17 amino acids long. The CDR3 spells CASSQVIIQGFIYEQYF. The CDR3 DNA is TGCGCCAGCAGCCAAGTAATTATCCAGGGCTTTATCTACGAGCAGTACTTC.

The chain uses TRBV4-1 and TRBJ2-1; no firm D call. Germline-derived CDR1 and CDR2 are MGHRA and YSYEKL. This CDR3 is 15 amino acids long. V was pared by 0 bases and J by 5 bases, with 11 bases between. The CDR3 nucleotides read TGCGCCAGCAGCCAAGATTTGGTAGCCAACAATGAGCAGTTCTTC. Translated: CASSQDLVANNEQFF.

This clonotype showed up just a few times. The rearrangement links TRBV5-6 to TRBJ2-2; 11 bases fit TRBD2. Germline trimming cut 0 bases from V and 9 bases from J; bases unmatched to any gene: 7. Germline V lookup: CDR1 SGHDT, CDR2 YYEEEE. This CDR3 is 16 amino acids long. CDR3: CASSLATSGSSRELFF. CDR3 coding DNA: TGTGCCAGCAGCTTGGCCACTAGCGGGAGTAGCAGGGAGCTGTTTTTT.

The chain combines TRBV15 with TRBJ2-5, with D tentatively TRBD1 (6 bases). Trimming removed 5 bases from V and 6 bases from J, with 16 bases in between. CDR1 LNHNV and CDR2 YYDKDF come from the germline V gene (reference sequence). The CDR3 length is 14 residues. The CDR3 here is CATSRDRTDKTQYF. The CDR3, as DNA: TGTGCCACCAGCCGTGACCGGACAGATAAGACCCAGTACTTC.

This clonotype was counted at least ten times. V usage is TRBV28 and J usage is TRBJ1-1; D gene unclear. Per the germline V gene, CDR1 is MDHEN and CDR2 is SYDVKM. Trimming shortened V by 4 bases and J by 2 bases, and 8 bases separated the two germline ends. CDR3 size: 13 residues. The CDR3 DNA follows: TGTGCCAGCAGTTGGCAGGCAAACACTGAAGCTTTCTTT. This translates into CASSWQANTEAFF.

This clonotype was counted between two and nine times. The chain joins TRBV7-2 to TRBJ1-1; no clear D gene. Germline CDR1 reads SGHTA; CDR2 reads FQGNSA. This CDR3 contains 14 residues. V lost 5 bases to trimming and J lost 0 bases, with 10 bases between them. This CDR3 reads CASSPGLMNTEAFF. The CDR3 DNA reads TGTGCCAGCAGCCCAGGACTGATGAACACTGAAGCTTTCTTT.

This clonotype was seen many times. This chain uses TRBV3-1 with TRBJ2-5, with 13 bases fitting TRBD2. This CDR3 comprises 15 residues. Unmatched junction bases numbered 5, after V lost 8 bases and J lost 2 bases. The V gene's germline CDR1 is LGHDT and CDR2 YNNKEL (reference sequence). The CDR3 sequence: CASRTSGGLQETQYF. CDR3 in DNA: TGTGCCAGCCGGACTAGCGGGGGTCTACAAGAGACCCAGTACTTC.

About this clonotype itself: A much larger clonotype is one base distant, so this may be a read error. The chain employs TRBV5-6 and TRBJ1-2; D is unresolved. Per germline, CDR1 SGHDT and CDR2 YYEEEE. The CDR3 is 12 amino acids. CDR3 DNA: TGTGTCAGCAGCTTGAGTAACCATGGCTACACCTTC. It codes for CVSSLSNHGYTF.

This clonotype was counted ten times or more. The gene calls are TRBV27 and TRBJ2-7; 8 bases line up with TRBD2. V lost 2 bases and J lost 6; bases outside the gene matches: 3. Germline CDR1 MNHEY, CDR2 SMNVEV (reference sequence). The CDR3 runs to 13 residues. The CDR3 region has the DNA TGTGCCAGCAGTTTAGGACTAGCTAGCGAGCAGTACTTC. Protein product: CASSLGLASEQYF.

This clonotype was recorded at least ten times. This sequence joins TRBV20-1 and TRBJ1-2; D might be TRBD1 (6 bases). V lost 4 bases and J lost 1, with 10 bases in between. Per the germline V gene, CDR1 is DFQATT and CDR2 is SNEGSKA (reference sequence). CDR3 length equals 13 residues. DNA of the CDR3: TGCAGTGCTACAGGGGCAAGTAACTATGGCTACACCTTC. This sequence encodes CSATGASNYGYTF.

This clonotype was counted a few times. The chain uses TRBV7-2 and TRBJ2-2; D gene unclear. CDR1 is SGHTA, CDR2 FQGNSA, per germline. The CDR3 is 14 amino acids. V shed 3 bases and J shed 9 bases, with 14 bases lying between them. The CDR3 DNA reads as TGTGCCAGCAGCTTGTCTGTCGAACACCGGGAGCTGTTTTTT. It codes for CASSLSVEHRELFF.

This clonotype was detected many times. This chain connects TRBV20-1 to TRBJ2-3, with 10 nucleotides matching TRBD2. The junction had 7 bases not matched to a gene; V was cut back by 0 bases and J by 1 base. The CDR3 is 17 amino acids. The germline V gene encodes CDR1 DFQATT and CDR2 SNEGSKA (reference sequence). This CDR3 reads CSARDIYGLAGTDTQYF. As DNA, the CDR3 is TGCAGTGCTAGAGATATTTACGGACTAGCGGGCACAGATACGCAGTATTTT.

This chain joins TRBV6-7 and TRBJ2-2; no clear D gene. TRBV6-7 is treated as an ORF (open reading frame) with a function not yet certain. V lost 4 bases and J 7 bases, leaving 13 bases between the germline ends. The CDR3 contains 14 residues. This CDR3 is CASSFLRGGGELFF. The CDR3 nucleotides are TGTGCCAGCAGTTTTCTGCGCGGCGGCGGGGAGCTGTTTTTT.

This clonotype was seen at least ten times. The rearrangement uses TRBV28 and TRBJ2-7; 11 bases are a match to TRBD2. Germline CDR1 MDHEN, CDR2 SYDVKM. This CDR3 comprises 17 residues. The junction had 13 bases not matched to a gene; V was cut back by 9 bases and J by 0 bases. The CDR3 DNA reads TGTGCCAGTAATCCCCTGACTAGCGGGACCTACTCCTACGAGCAGTACTTC. Its protein product is CASNPLTSGTYSYEQYF. The full variable domain, its missing parts supplied by reference TRBV28 and TRBJ2-7, is DVKVTQSSRYLVKRTGEKVFLECVQDMDHENMFWYRQDPGLGLRLIYFSYDVKMKEKGDIPEGYSVSREKKERFSLILESASTNQTSMYLCASNPLTSGTYSYEQYFGPGTRLTVT.